This T cell receptor (beta chain) was retrieved from a study of T cell responses to AZD1222 COVID-19 vaccine. This clone has just a few counts. Its antigen is not identified. The CDR3 loop spans 15 amino acids. V shed 2 bases and J 2 bases; nucleotides not matched to a gene: 5. Germline CDR1 and CDR2: MNHEY and SVGAGI. Regarding the study as a whole: An increase in Spike-specific TCR breadth and depth was observed after two AZD1222 doses. The span of vaccine-associated CD4 TCRs extended across spike, with dominance at 160-218 and 743-854.

Some clones are missing from TCRdb's copy, which holds only in-frame ones; the method was immunoSEQ multiplex PCR. The sample includes about 150,000 clones, 92% of them seen just once. The source material was peripheral blood, sampled on day 0 of AZD1222 vaccination. This clonotype originated in an adult in good health. The rearrangement joins TRBV6-5 to TRBJ1-1, with 7 positions matching TRBD1. In DNA form, the CDR3 reads TGTGCCAGCAGTTACCGCCAGGGGGGCAACACTGAAGCTTTCTTT. Translated, it gives CASSYRQGGNTEAFF.